The 2 T cell receptor beta chains given below trace back to one sample, sequenced in a study of identical twins. MiXCR was run by TCRdb on the 5' RACE reads, yielding one entry per CDR3 protein. The sample yields approximately 220,000 distinct CDR3 sequences, under 10% seen once. The data also belong to a second study, concerning yellow fever vaccine responses in identical twins.

Sample: memory (CD45RO+) T cells sorted from blood. The receptors were gathered from a woman between 18 and 29 years old in good health.

This chain's CDR3 is CASSRSSPGDEQFF. The CDR3 nucleotides read TGTGCCAGCAGCCGGAGCTCCCCAGGGGATGAGCAGTTCTTC. The chain joins TRBV7-3 to TRBJ2-1; TRBD1 might be the D (6 bases). The CDR3 sequence is 14 residues long. Germline V gene sequence: CDR1 SGHTA, CDR2 FQGTGA. The V end lost 5 bases, the J end lost 8 bases, and 16 bases lay between the germline ends.

A few counts support this clonotype. The chain is built from TRBV4-3 and TRBJ2-1, with D possibly being TRBD2 (5 bases). V shed 1 base and J shed 5 bases, with 12 bases lying between them. The CDR3 has 15 residues. Germline assignment: CDR1 LGHNA and CDR2 YSLEER. CDR3 sequence: CASSQAFGINNEQFF. The CDR3 nucleotides are TGCGCCAGCAGCCAAGCTTTCGGGATCAACAATGAGCAGTTCTTC.